This is a list of T cell receptor beta chains from one sample in a study of shared clonotypes between healthy human individuals. The protocol was immunoSEQ multiplex PCR, while the TCRdb copy is restricted to in-frame clones and leaves out a portion. The data hold 2 million to 2.5 million clones, with 85% to 95% observed a single time. Input material: naive CD4+ T cells sorted from blood. The origin of the receptors is a man aged 18 to 29 in good health. The CDR3 runs from the conserved cysteine through the conserved F or W. D genes are given only for firm matches. The size field is filled for only some rows; it gives once, few, many or a size class.

v_call	clone_size	d_call	j_call	cdr3_aa	cdr3_nt
TRBV10-3	NA	TRBD1	TRBJ2-3	CAISEADRADTQYF	TGTGCCATCAGTGAGGCGGACAGGGCAGATACGCAGTATTTT
TRBV7-2	NA	NA	TRBJ1-5	CASSPPGRSGNQPQHF	TGTGCCAGCAGCCCCCCGGGGAGATCGGGCAATCAGCCCCAGCATTTT
TRBV5-5	NA	NA	TRBJ1-1	CASSLAPGLINTEAFF	TGTGCCAGCAGCTTGGCCCCGGGGCTGATTAACACTGAAGCTTTCTTT
TRBV30	NA	NA	TRBJ2-5	CAWSGGKETQYF	TGTGCCTGGAGTGGAGGGAAAGAGACCCAGTACTTC
TRBV30	NA	TRBD1	TRBJ1-6	CAWSSTTGGYNSPLHF	TGTGCCTGGAGTTCGACGACAGGGGGCTATAATTCACCCCTCCACTTT
TRBV10-3	NA	TRBD1	TRBJ2-4	CAISGDSNIQYF	TGTGCCATCAGTGGGGACAGTAACATTCAGTACTTC
TRBV5-1	NA	NA	TRBJ1-2	CASSPMVNREGRSYGYTF	TGCGCCAGCAGCCCTATGGTAAACAGGGAGGGCCGGTCGTATGGCTACACCTTC
TRBV18	NA	NA	TRBJ1-5	CASSSSRNNQPQHF	TGTGCCAGCTCAAGCTCCAGGAACAATCAGCCCCAGCATTTT
TRBV30	NA	TRBD1	TRBJ2-7	CAWSITGGKDEQYF	TGTGCCTGGAGTATAACAGGGGGCAAGGACGAGCAGTACTTC
TRBV9	NA	NA	TRBJ1-4	CASSATSATNEKLFF	TGTGCCAGCAGCGCCACATCCGCAACTAATGAAAAACTGTTTTTT
TRBV4-1	NA	NA	TRBJ2-1	CASSQVSVALDEQFF	TGCGCCAGCAGCCAAGTGTCCGTCGCTCTAGATGAGCAGTTCTTC
TRBV5-5	NA	NA	TRBJ1-4	CASRLDTILNANEKLFF	TGTGCCAGCAGACTGGACACCATCCTTAACGCTAATGAAAAACTGTTTTTT
TRBV5-1	NA	TRBD1	TRBJ1-2	CASSGGTGEDGGYTF	TGCGCCAGCAGCGGAGGGACAGGCGAGGATGGGGGCTACACCTTC
TRBV29-1	once	NA	TRBJ2-1	CSGVTAYNEQFF	TGCAGCGGGGTTACCGCCTACAATGAGCAGTTCTTC
TRBV5-6	NA	TRBD1	TRBJ1-2	CASSFTTGNYGYTF	TGTGCCAGCAGCTTCACGACAGGGAACTATGGCTACACCTTC
TRBV5-4	NA	NA	TRBJ1-1	CASSTDSYTEAFF	TGTGCCAGCAGCACGGACAGCTACACTGAAGCTTTCTTT
TRBV18	NA	TRBD2	TRBJ2-7	CASSPRTSTYEQYF	TGTGCCAGCTCACCAAGGACTAGCACCTACGAGCAGTACTTC
TRBV28	NA	TRBD1	TRBJ2-2	CASSAQGGNTGELFF	TGTGCCAGCAGTGCACAGGGGGGGAACACCGGGGAGCTGTTTTTT
TRBV7-2	NA	NA	TRBJ2-3	CASSSSSTDTQYF	TGTGCCAGCAGCTCGTCTTCCACAGATACGCAGTATTTT
TRBV11-2	NA	NA	TRBJ1-6	CASSLQVLGASPLHF	TGTGCCAGCAGCCTCCAGGTGTTGGGGGCCTCACCCCTCCACTTT
TRBV2	NA	NA	TRBJ2-5	CASSGTETQYF	TGTGCCAGCAGTGGCACAGAGACCCAGTACTTC
TRBV9	NA	NA	TRBJ1-1	CASSVEVGPGTEAFF	TGTGCCAGCAGCGTAGAGGTAGGACCGGGCACTGAAGCTTTCTTT
TRBV11-2	NA	NA	TRBJ2-3	CASSLDIRKDTQYF	TGTGCCAGCAGCTTAGATATCCGGAAAGATACGCAGTATTTT
TRBV5-1	NA	NA	TRBJ2-7	CASSWTAPYEQYF	TGCGCCAGCAGCTGGACCGCCCCCTACGAGCAGTACTTC
TRBV11-3	NA	TRBD1	TRBJ2-7	CASSRQGMHEQYF	TGTGCCAGCAGCCGACAGGGGATGCACGAGCAGTACTTC
TRBV5-1	NA	NA	TRBJ2-5	CASSLEVGWETQYF	TGCGCCAGCAGCTTGGAAGTGGGATGGGAGACCCAGTACTTC
TRBV30	NA	NA	TRBJ1-2	CAWSASKSGYGYTF	TGTGCCTGGAGTGCCTCTAAGTCCGGGTATGGCTACACCTTC
TRBV10-2	NA	NA	TRBJ2-3	CASSVVSTDTQYF	TGCGCCAGCAGTGTCGTAAGCACAGATACGCAGTATTTT
TRBV25-1	NA	NA	TRBJ2-7	CASRVVEKRRDSYEQYF	TGTGCCAGCAGAGTAGTCGAAAAGCGGAGGGACAGCTACGAGCAGTACTTC
TRBV5-1	NA	NA	TRBJ1-6	CASSLGQSLPAYNSPLHF	TGCGCCAGCAGCTTAGGTCAGAGTCTGCCTGCCTATAATTCACCCCTCCACTTT
TRBV6-5	NA	NA	TRBJ1-3	CASSLTGSGNTIYF	TGTGCCAGCAGTCTGACGGGCTCTGGAAACACCATATATTTT
TRBV7-6	NA	NA	TRBJ1-6	CASSRIPDGYSPLHF	TGTGCCAGCAGCCGTATACCGGACGGTTATTCACCCCTCCACTTT
TRBV11-1	NA	NA	TRBJ2-7	CASSLIDKAYEQYF	TGTGCCAGCAGCTTGATCGACAAGGCCTACGAGCAGTACTTC
TRBV30	NA	NA	TRBJ1-5	CAWRPDSYSNQPQHF	TGTGCCTGGAGACCGGACAGTTATAGCAATCAGCCCCAGCATTTT
TRBV5-4	NA	TRBD2	TRBJ2-1	CASSLELAGGNEQFF	TGTGCCAGCAGCTTGGAACTAGCGGGAGGGAATGAGCAGTTCTTC
TRBV25-1	NA	TRBD2	TRBJ2-1	CASSVQGKRGNEQFF	TGTGCCAGCAGTGTCCAGGGTAAGCGGGGCAATGAGCAGTTCTTC
TRBV7-9	NA	TRBD2	TRBJ2-1	CASSPRLAGGLYNEQFF	TGTGCCAGCAGCCCCAGACTAGCGGGAGGCCTCTACAATGAGCAGTTCTTC
TRBV4-3	NA	NA	TRBJ2-7	CASSQEVTGISYEQYF	TGCGCCAGCAGCCAAGAGGTTACCGGGATCTCCTACGAGCAGTACTTC
TRBV10-3	NA	TRBD2	TRBJ2-3	CAISEPRGTDTQYF	TGTGCCATCAGTGAGCCGCGGGGGACAGATACGCAGTATTTT
TRBV7-9	NA	NA	TRBJ2-2	CAHTGRGTGELFF	TGTGCCCATACGGGTCGCGGCACCGGGGAGCTGTTTTTT
TRBV7-2	NA	TRBD1	TRBJ2-6	CASSLAGTGGKKGSGANVLTF	TGTGCCAGCAGCTTAGCTGGGACAGGGGGCAAAAAGGGCTCTGGGGCCAACGTCCTGACTTTC
TRBV6-5	NA	TRBD2	TRBJ2-2	CASSPVSGRTGELFF	TGTGCCAGCAGCCCAGTTAGCGGGAGGACCGGGGAGCTGTTTTTT
TRBV7-9	NA	NA	TRBJ1-6	CASSSTNSPLHF	TGTGCCAGCAGCTCCACTAATTCACCCCTCCACTTT
TRBV6-6	NA	NA	TRBJ1-1	CASKTVNTEAFF	TGTGCCAGCAAGACGGTGAACACTGAAGCTTTCTTT
TRBV30	NA	NA	TRBJ1-2	CAWSEPQGYGYTF	TGTGCCTGGAGTGAACCACAGGGCTATGGCTACACCTTC
TRBV2	NA	NA	TRBJ1-4	CASGQTGATNEKLFF	TGTGCCAGCGGGCAGACAGGTGCAACTAATGAAAAACTGTTTTTT
TRBV7-8	NA	TRBD1	TRBJ1-2	CASSRTGTGGYGYTF	TGTGCCAGCAGCCGAACCGGGACAGGGGGTTATGGCTACACCTTC
TRBV5-1	NA	NA	TRBJ2-2	CASSPAPGPGELFF	TGCGCCAGCAGCCCGGCTCCGGGTCCCGGGGAGCTGTTTTTT
TRBV11-3	NA	NA	TRBJ2-1	CASSLDAYNEQFF	TGTGCCAGCAGCTTAGATGCTTACAATGAGCAGTTCTTC
TRBV9	NA	TRBD2	TRBJ2-5	CASSVGGLAGRQETQYF	TGTGCCAGCAGCGTAGGGGGACTAGCGGGCCGCCAAGAGACCCAGTACTTC
TRBV7-8	NA	TRBD2	TRBJ2-5	CASSSELAGGETQYF	TGTGCCAGCAGCTCCGAACTAGCGGGTGGAGAGACCCAGTACTTC
TRBV7-8	NA	NA	TRBJ2-2	CASQEGQPGELFF	TGTGCCAGCCAGGAGGGCCAGCCCGGGGAGCTGTTTTTT
TRBV20-1	NA	NA	TRBJ1-2	CSASGGVGYTF	TGCAGTGCTAGTGGGGGGGTAGGCTACACCTTC
TRBV28	NA	TRBD1	TRBJ2-1	CASSLRRGQGKGINEQFF	TGTGCCAGCAGTTTACGGCGGGGACAGGGGAAGGGGATCAATGAGCAGTTCTTC
TRBV10-3	NA	NA	TRBJ2-2	CAIRTAGNTGELFF	TGTGCCATCAGGACTGCGGGGAATACCGGGGAGCTGTTTTTT